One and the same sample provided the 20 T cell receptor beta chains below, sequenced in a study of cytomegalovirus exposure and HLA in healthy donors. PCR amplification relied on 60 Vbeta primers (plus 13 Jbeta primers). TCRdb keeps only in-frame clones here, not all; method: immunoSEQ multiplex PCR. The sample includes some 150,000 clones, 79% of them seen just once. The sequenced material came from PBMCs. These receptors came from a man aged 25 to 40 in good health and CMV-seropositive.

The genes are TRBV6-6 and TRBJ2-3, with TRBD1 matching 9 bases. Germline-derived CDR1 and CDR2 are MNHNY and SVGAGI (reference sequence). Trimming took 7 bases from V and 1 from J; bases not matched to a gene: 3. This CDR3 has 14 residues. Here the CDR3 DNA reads TGTGCCAGCACCAGGACAGGGGGCACAGATACGCAGTATTTT. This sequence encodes CASTRTGGTDTQYF.

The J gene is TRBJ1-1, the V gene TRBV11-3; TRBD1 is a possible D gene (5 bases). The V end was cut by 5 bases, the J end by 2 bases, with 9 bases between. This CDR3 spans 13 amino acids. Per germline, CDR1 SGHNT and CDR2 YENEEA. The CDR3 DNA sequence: TGTGCCAGCAGCCGACAGTCAAACACTGAAGCTTTCTTT. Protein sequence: CASSRQSNTEAFF.

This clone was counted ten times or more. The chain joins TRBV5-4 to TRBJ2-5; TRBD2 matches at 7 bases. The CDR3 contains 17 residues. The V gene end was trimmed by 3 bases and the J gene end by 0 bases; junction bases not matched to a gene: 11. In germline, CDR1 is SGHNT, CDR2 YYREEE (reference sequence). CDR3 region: CASSSHRGEYYQETQYF. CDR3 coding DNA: TGTGCCAGCAGCTCCCACCGGGGGGAGTATTACCAAGAGACCCAGTACTTC.

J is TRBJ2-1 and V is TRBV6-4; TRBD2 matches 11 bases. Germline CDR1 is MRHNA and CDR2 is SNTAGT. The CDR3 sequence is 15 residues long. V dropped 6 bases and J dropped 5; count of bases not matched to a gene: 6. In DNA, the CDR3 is TGTGCCAGCAGCAAACTAGCGGGGGATAACAATGAGCAGTTCTTC. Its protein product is CASSKLAGDNNEQFF.

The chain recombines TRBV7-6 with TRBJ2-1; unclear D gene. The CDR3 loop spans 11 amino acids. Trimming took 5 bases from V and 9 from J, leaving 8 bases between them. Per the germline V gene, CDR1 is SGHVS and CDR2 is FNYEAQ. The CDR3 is CASSQSIEQFF. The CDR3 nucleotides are TGTGCCAGCAGCCAAAGCATTGAGCAGTTCTTC.

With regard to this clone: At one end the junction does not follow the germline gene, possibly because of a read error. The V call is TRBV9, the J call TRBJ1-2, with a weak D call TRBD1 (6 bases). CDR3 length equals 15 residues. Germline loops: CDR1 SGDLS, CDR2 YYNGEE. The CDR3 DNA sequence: TGTGCCAGCGGCGTAGGGACCAGGGGTAGCTATGGCTACACCTTC. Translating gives CASGVGTRGSYGYTF.

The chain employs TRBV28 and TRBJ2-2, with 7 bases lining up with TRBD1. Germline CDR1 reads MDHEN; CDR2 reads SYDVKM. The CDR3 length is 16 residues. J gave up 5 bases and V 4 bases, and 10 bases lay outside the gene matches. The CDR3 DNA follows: TGTGCCAGCAGTTCTTACCCGAAACAGGGGACCGGGGAGCTGTTTTTT. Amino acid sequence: CASSSYPKQGTGELFF.

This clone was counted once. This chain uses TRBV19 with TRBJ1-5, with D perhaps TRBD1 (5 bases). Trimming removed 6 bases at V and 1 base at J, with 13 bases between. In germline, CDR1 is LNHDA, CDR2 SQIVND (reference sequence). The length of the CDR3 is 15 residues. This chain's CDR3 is CASSTRAGSNQPQHF. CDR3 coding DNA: TGTGCCAGTAGCACCAGGGCAGGCAGCAATCAGCCCCAGCATTTT.

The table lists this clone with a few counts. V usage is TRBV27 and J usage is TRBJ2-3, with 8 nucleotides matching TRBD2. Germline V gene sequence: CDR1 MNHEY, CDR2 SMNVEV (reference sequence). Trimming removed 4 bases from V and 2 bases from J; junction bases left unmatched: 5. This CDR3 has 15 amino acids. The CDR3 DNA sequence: TGTGCCAGCAGTTCCCTAGCGGGTTACACAGATACGCAGTATTTT. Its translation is CASSSLAGYTDTQYF.

The CDR3 here is CASSPRLAETSYEQYF. The CDR3 DNA reads as TGTGCCAGCAGCCCCCGACTAGCGGAGACCTCCTACGAGCAGTACTTC. The V gene is TRBV9, the J gene TRBJ2-7; the match to TRBD2 covers 9 bases. Trimming removed 4 bases from V and 0 bases from J; junction bases left unmatched: 8. CDR1 is SGDLS, CDR2 YYNGEE, per germline. This CDR3 is 16 amino acids long.

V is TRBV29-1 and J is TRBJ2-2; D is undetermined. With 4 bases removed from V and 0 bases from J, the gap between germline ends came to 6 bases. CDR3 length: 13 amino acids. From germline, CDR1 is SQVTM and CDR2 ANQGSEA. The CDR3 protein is CSVVQTNTGELFF. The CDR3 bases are TGCAGCGTTGTGCAGACGAACACCGGGGAGCTGTTTTTT.

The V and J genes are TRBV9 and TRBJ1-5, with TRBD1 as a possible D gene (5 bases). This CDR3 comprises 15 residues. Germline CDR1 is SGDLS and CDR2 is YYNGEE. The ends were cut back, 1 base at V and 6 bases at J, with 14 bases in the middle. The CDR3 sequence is CASSVNGGVGQPQHF. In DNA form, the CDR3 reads TGTGCCAGCAGCGTAAATGGGGGGGTAGGTCAGCCCCAGCATTTT.

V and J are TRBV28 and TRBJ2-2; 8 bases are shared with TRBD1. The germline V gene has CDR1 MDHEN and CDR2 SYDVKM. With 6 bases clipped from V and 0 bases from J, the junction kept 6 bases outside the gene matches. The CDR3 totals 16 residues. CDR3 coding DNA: TGTGCCAGCAGCTTCCCGGACAGGGCGAACACCGGGGAGCTGTTTTTT. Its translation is CASSFPDRANTGELFF.

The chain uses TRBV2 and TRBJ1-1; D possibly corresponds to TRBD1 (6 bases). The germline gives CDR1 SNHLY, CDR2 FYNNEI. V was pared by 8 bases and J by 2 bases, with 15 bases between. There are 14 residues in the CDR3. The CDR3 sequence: CASPRQGGNTEAFF. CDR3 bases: TGTGCCAGCCCTCGGCAAGGGGGAAACACTGAAGCTTTCTTT.

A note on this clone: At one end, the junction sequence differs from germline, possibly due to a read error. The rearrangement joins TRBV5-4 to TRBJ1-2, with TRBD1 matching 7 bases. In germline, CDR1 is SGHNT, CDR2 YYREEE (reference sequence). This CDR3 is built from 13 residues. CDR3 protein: CASSSDRSYSYTF. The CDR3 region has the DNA TGTGCCAGCAGCTCGGACAGGTCCTATAGCTACACCTTC.

The CDR3 DNA follows: TGTGCCAGCAGCGACGCGGAGGGACAGCTAAATGAGCAGTTCTTC. Protein sequence: CASSDAEGQLNEQFF. The rearrangement links TRBV9 to TRBJ2-1; maybe TRBD1 (7 bases). Trimming pared 3 bases from V and 7 bases from J, leaving 17 bases between. There are 15 residues in the CDR3. The germline V gene has CDR1 SGDLS and CDR2 YYNGEE.

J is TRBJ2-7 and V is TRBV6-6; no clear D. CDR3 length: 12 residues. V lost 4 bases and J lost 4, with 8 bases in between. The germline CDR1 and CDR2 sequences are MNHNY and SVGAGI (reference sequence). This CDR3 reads CASSSLNYEQYF. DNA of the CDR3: TGTGCCAGCAGTTCCTTAAATTACGAGCAGTACTTC.

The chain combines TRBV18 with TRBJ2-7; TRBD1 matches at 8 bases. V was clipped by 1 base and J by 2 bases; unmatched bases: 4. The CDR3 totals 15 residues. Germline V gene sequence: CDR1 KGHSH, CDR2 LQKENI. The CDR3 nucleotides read TGTGCCAGCTCACCACGGGGACAGGAGACCTACGAGCAGTACTTC. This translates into CASSPRGQETYEQYF.

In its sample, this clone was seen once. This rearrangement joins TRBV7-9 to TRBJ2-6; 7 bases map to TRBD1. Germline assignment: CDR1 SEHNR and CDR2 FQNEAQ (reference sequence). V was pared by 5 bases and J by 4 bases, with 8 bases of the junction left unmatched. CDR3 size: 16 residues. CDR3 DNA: TGTGCCAGCAGCGCCACAGGGGAGACAGGGGCCAACGTCCTGACTTTC. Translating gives CASSATGETGANVLTF. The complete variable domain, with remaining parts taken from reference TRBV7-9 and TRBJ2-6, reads DTGVSQNPRHKITKRGQNVTFRCDPISEHNRLYWYRQTLGQGPEFLTYFQNEAQLEKSRLLSDRFSAERPKGSFSTLEIQRTEQGDSAMYLCASSATGETGANVLTFGAGSRLTVL.

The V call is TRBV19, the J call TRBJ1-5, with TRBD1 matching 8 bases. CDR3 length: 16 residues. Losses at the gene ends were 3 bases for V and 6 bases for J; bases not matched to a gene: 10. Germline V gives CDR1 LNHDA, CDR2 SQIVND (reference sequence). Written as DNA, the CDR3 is TGTGCCAGTAGTATCCCGCGACAGGGGTTCAGTCAGCCCCAGCATTTT. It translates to CASSIPRQGFSQPQHF.